The 30 T cell receptor beta chains listed next were all sequenced from one sample in a study of T cell changes during pregnancy in multiple sclerosis. Sequencing was performed with immunoSEQ multiplex PCR; in TCRdb, only in-frame clones are kept and a portion is missing. Counted here are tens of thousands of clones, roughly 90% occurring once; the ten biggest clones make up 0.15% to 0.2%. The sequencing here drew on CD4+ T cells from peripheral blood mononuclear cells, taken after pregnancy. Receptors originate from a female donor in good health, enrolled as a control in a pregnancy study.

This chain connects TRBV5-1 to TRBJ2-6; TRBD2 matches at 8 bases. CDR1 is SGHRS, CDR2 YFSETQ, per germline. The length of the CDR3 is 16 residues. V trimming: 4 bases; J trimming: 0 bases; junction bases outside the gene matches: 3. CDR3 nucleotides: TGCGCCAGCAGCATCGGGGGGGCCTCTGGGGCCAACGTCCTGACTTTC. Translating gives CASSIGGASGANVLTF.

This clone was seen a single time. The gene calls are TRBV6-5 and TRBJ2-7, with 9 bases that match TRBD1. Germline V gene sequence: CDR1 MNHEY, CDR2 SVGAGI. This CDR3 comprises 15 residues. V gave up 2 bases and J gave up 4 bases; unmatched junction bases: 6. CDR3 sequence reads: CASSYAGTGMYEQYF. Written as DNA, the CDR3 is TGTGCCAGCAGTTACGCCGGGACAGGGATGTACGAGCAGTACTTC.

The CDR3 nucleotides are TGCGCCAGCAGCTTGGACAGCCGCTCGACGGGCTACACCTTC. Translating it yields CASSLDSRSTGYTF. The rearrangement uses TRBV4-1 and TRBJ1-2; D is perhaps TRBD1 (6 bases). V lost 5 bases to trimming and J lost 8 bases, with 18 bases between them. The V gene's germline CDR1 is MGHRA and CDR2 YSYEKL. The CDR3 runs 14 residues.

The V and J genes are TRBV11-2 and TRBJ2-7, with 12 bases matching TRBD2. V trimming: 5 bases; J trimming: 2 bases; junction bases outside the gene matches: 4. Germline CDR1 is SGHAT and CDR2 is FQNNGV. The CDR3 loop spans 15 amino acids. The CDR3 nucleotides read TGTGCCAGCAGCCCAACTAGCGGGGGGCCCTACGAGCAGTACTTC. Translated, it gives CASSPTSGGPYEQYF. The complete variable domain, with remaining parts taken from reference TRBV11-2 and TRBJ2-7, reads EAGVAQSPRYKIIEKRQSVAFWCNPISGHATLYWYQQILGQGPKLLIQFQNNGVVDDSQLPKDRFSAERLKGVDSTLKIQPAKLEDSAVYLCASSPTSGGPYEQYFGPGTRLTVT.

The chain joins TRBV5-5 to TRBJ1-1; TRBD1 matches 9 bases. V was pared by 4 bases and J by 4 bases, with 8 bases of the junction left unmatched. This CDR3 has 15 amino acids. CDR1 and CDR2 (germline): SGHKS, YYEKEE (reference sequence). The CDR3 DNA follows: TGTGCCAGCAGCACGGGGACAGGGTGGGGCACTGAAGCTTTCTTT. Encoded protein: CASSTGTGWGTEAFF.

This clone occurred a few times. The V and J genes are TRBV7-2 and TRBJ1-2; no clear D gene. The V end was cut by 5 bases, the J end by 2 bases, with 18 bases between. CDR1 is SGHTA, CDR2 FQGNSA, per germline. The CDR3 covers 16 residues. The CDR3 nucleotides read TGTGCCAGCAGCCCAAAGGAACGACTGATCAACTATGGCTACACCTTC. It is translated as CASSPKERLINYGYTF. Variable domain in full (rest from reference TRBV7-2 and TRBJ1-2): GAGVSQSPSNKVTEKGKDVELRCDPISGHTALYWYRQSLGQGLEFLIYFQGNSAPDKSGLPSDRFSAERTGGSVSTLTIQRTQQEDSAVYLCASSPKERLINYGYTFGSGTRLTVV.

The chain couples TRBV2 to TRBJ2-5, with D hard to call. This CDR3 is built from 13 residues. V lost 4 bases to trimming and J lost 2 bases, with 8 bases between them. Germline assignment: CDR1 SNHLY and CDR2 FYNNEI. The CDR3 DNA follows: TGTGCCAGCAGTGCCAATCAGCAAGAGACCCAGTACTTC. Protein sequence: CASSANQQETQYF.

The rearrangement uses TRBV7-2 and TRBJ1-2; D unclear. The CDR3 is 13 amino acids. Looked up from germline, CDR1 is SGHTA and CDR2 is FQGNSA. V was pared by 3 bases and J by 5 bases, with 10 bases between. The CDR3 DNA sequence: TGTGCCAGCAGCTTTGTCCGGGAGTATGGCTACACCTTC. This sequence encodes CASSFVREYGYTF.

This clone was seen a single time. The chain couples TRBV5-1 to TRBJ1-1; 7 nucleotides line up with TRBD1. CDR3 length: 14 amino acids. The V segment lost 2 bases and the J segment 2 bases; nucleotides outside the gene matches: 3. CDR1 and CDR2 (germline): SGHRS, YFSETQ. The CDR3 DNA reads TGCGCCAGCAGCTTCGGGACAGCTAACACTGAAGCTTTCTTT. It encodes CASSFGTANTEAFF.

This clone was found once. The chain has TRBV2 and TRBJ1-5, with D possibly being TRBD1 (6 bases). CDR1 is SNHLY, CDR2 FYNNEI, per germline. V was cut by 7 bases and J by 5 bases, with 18 bases left in between. This CDR3 has 15 amino acids. The CDR3 reads CASTLSGRGDQPQHF. As DNA, the CDR3 is TGTGCCAGCACCTTGAGTGGCAGGGGCGATCAGCCCCAGCATTTT.

The rearrangement joins TRBV7-9 to TRBJ1-2, with D possibly TRBD1 on 5 matching bases. The CDR3 contains 12 residues. Germline CDR1 reads SEHNR; CDR2 reads FQNEAQ (reference sequence). V lost 8 bases, J lost 2 bases, and 9 bases lay in between. CDR3 sequence reads: CASGAANYGYTF. In DNA form, the CDR3 reads TGTGCCAGCGGGGCAGCCAACTATGGCTACACCTTC.

This clone appeared once. This chain links TRBV9 with TRBJ2-1, with 8 bases lining up with TRBD2. The CDR3 is 16 amino acids. Germline V CDR1 and CDR2: SGDLS, YYNGEE. Unmatched junction bases numbered 12, after V lost 3 bases and J lost 7 bases. The CDR3, as DNA: TGTGCCAGCAGCGCTGGGGGGACGGGGGGGCTAAATGAGCAGTTCTTC. Translation gives CASSAGGTGGLNEQFF. The complete variable domain, with remaining parts taken from reference TRBV9 and TRBJ2-1, reads DSGVTQTPKHLITATGQRVTLRCSPRSGDLSVYWYQQSLDQGLQFLIQYYNGEERAKGNILERFSAQQFPDLHSELNLSSLELGDSALYFCASSAGGTGGLNEQFFGPGTRLTVL.

The rearrangement links TRBV5-1 to TRBJ1-4; 8 positions agree with TRBD1. This CDR3 spans 15 amino acids. Germline V gene data show CDR1 as SGHRS and CDR2 as YFSETQ. The trim removed 0 bases at V and 7 bases at J, leaving 5 bases unmatched. The CDR3 coding sequence is TGCGCCAGCAGCTTGGCTGACAGGGGAGTTGAAAAACTGTTTTTT. Translating it yields CASSLADRGVEKLFF. Together with reference TRBV5-1 and TRBJ1-4, the CDR3 gives the full variable domain: KAGVTQTPRYLIKTRGQQVTLSCSPISGHRSVSWYQQTPGQGLQFLFEYFSETQRNKGNFPGRFSGRQFSNSRSEMNVSTLELGDSALYLCASSLADRGVEKLFFGSGTQLSVL.

This chain connects TRBV18 to TRBJ2-5; D unresolved. Germline assignment: CDR1 KGHSH and CDR2 LQKENI. The CDR3 is 13 amino acids. Trimming removed 0 bases at V and 7 bases at J, with 9 bases between. The CDR3 DNA sequence: TGTGCCAGCTCACCACCGTTCGGTGCGACCCAGTACTTC. Translation: CASSPPFGATQYF.

This chain connects TRBV5-1 to TRBJ2-5; maybe TRBD2 (6 bases). V was trimmed by 4 bases and J by 5 bases, leaving 6 bases between them. In germline, CDR1 is SGHRS, CDR2 YFSETQ. The CDR3 has 11 residues. The CDR3 loop is CASSGGETQYF. In nucleotides, the CDR3 is TGCGCCAGCAGCGGAGGGGAGACCCAGTACTTC.

The rearrangement uses TRBV15 and TRBJ2-1; 8 bases fit TRBD2. Trimming removed 0 bases from V and 10 bases from J; junction bases left unmatched: 14. The CDR3 is made up of 17 amino acids. The germline CDR1 and CDR2 sequences are LNHNV and YYDKDF (reference sequence). The CDR3 protein is CATSRDRERGHHREQFF. CDR3 sequence (DNA): TGTGCCACCAGCAGAGATCGGGAGCGGGGGCATCATCGCGAGCAGTTCTTC.

The J gene is TRBJ1-4, the V gene TRBV7-2, with TRBD1 identical over 7 bases. This CDR3 is built from 19 residues. The germline V gene has CDR1 SGHTA and CDR2 FQGNSA. V lost 5 bases to trimming and J lost 3 bases; unmatched junction nucleotides: 18. Here the CDR3 DNA reads TGTGCCAGCAGCCCACAACCGGGACCCCAGAGGGGGCCTAATGAAAAACTGTTTTTT. Protein: CASSPQPGPQRGPNEKLFF. The variable domain in full, with the rest retrieved from reference TRBV7-2 and TRBJ1-4, is GAGVSQSPSNKVTEKGKDVELRCDPISGHTALYWYRQSLGQGLEFLIYFQGNSAPDKSGLPSDRFSAERTGGSVSTLTIQRTQQEDSAVYLCASSPQPGPQRGPNEKLFFGSGTQLSVL.

V gene TRBV21-1 combines with J gene TRBJ2-7; the table's D gene call, TRBD1, was not cross checked with the DNA. TRBV21-1 is a pseudogene segment. This CDR3 has 14 amino acids. In nucleotides, the CDR3 is TGTGCCAGCAGCCTGGACAGGGGGGAGGGCGAGCAGTACTTC. Its translation: CASSLDRGEGEQYF.

The chain uses TRBV6-5 and TRBJ2-1; D uncertain. This CDR3 spans 13 amino acids. Trimming removed 2 bases from V and 0 bases from J, with 2 bases in between. Germline values: CDR1 MNHEY, CDR2 SVGAGI. CDR3 DNA sequence: TGTGCCAGCAGTTACCGCTCCTACAATGAGCAGTTCTTC. It is translated as CASSYRSYNEQFF.

The chain carries TRBV9 and TRBJ2-2, with D perhaps TRBD2 (7 bases). The CDR3 contains 15 residues. CDR1 is SGDLS, CDR2 YYNGEE, per germline. Trimming took off 6 bases at V and 6 bases at J, with 18 bases between the two ends. DNA of the CDR3: TGTGCCAGCAACTTGGGGGGGCCGGGGGCCGGGGAGCTGTTTTTT. Protein product: CASNLGGPGAGELFF.

CDR3 DNA: TGTGCCAGCAGACAGGGGGCTGGAAATTCACCCCTCCACTTT. Encoded protein: CASRQGAGNSPLHF. The genes are TRBV9 and TRBJ1-6; 9 bases are a match to TRBD1. The germline CDR1 and CDR2 sequences are SGDLS and YYNGEE. The V gene end was trimmed by 5 bases and the J gene end by 7 bases; junction bases not matched to a gene: 4. The CDR3 runs to 14 residues.

The V and J genes are TRBV7-2 and TRBJ2-3; perhaps TRBD2 as D (7 bases). The length of the CDR3 is 14 residues. V lost 1 base and J lost 4, with 9 bases in between. CDR1 and CDR2 (germline): SGHTA, FQGNSA. In nucleotides, the CDR3 is TGTGCCAGCAGCTTAGGGGGGGGCCCAGATACGCAGTATTTT. Encoded protein: CASSLGGGPDTQYF.

The V call is TRBV19, the J call TRBJ1-1, with unresolved D. The V end was cut by 2 bases, the J end by 3 bases, with 7 bases between. CDR3 length: 13 residues. Germline V gene lookup returns CDR1 LNHDA and CDR2 SQIVND (reference sequence). This CDR3 is CASSIRGDTEAFF. The CDR3, as DNA: TGTGCCAGTAGTATACGGGGAGACACTGAAGCTTTCTTT.

V and J are TRBV20-1 and TRBJ2-5; D unresolved. Germline loops: CDR1 DFQATT, CDR2 SNEGSKA (reference sequence). Trimming removed 7 bases at V and 1 base at J, with 7 bases between. There are 11 residues in the CDR3. The CDR3 region has the DNA TGCAGTGGTCCCAGCCAAGAGACCCAGTACTTC. Translated: CSGPSQETQYF.

The chain joins TRBV5-1 to TRBJ1-1, with a tentative D call TRBD1 (6 bases). The CDR3 consists of 15 residues. The ends were cut back, 4 bases at V and 1 base at J, with 14 bases in the middle. CDR1 SGHRS and CDR2 YFSETQ come from the germline V gene. CDR3 protein: CASSPGGGTNTEAFF. The CDR3 bases are TGCGCCAGCAGCCCGGGTGGGGGCACGAACACTGAAGCTTTCTTT.

The chain combines TRBV28 with TRBJ1-6; 7 nucleotides align to TRBD1. The CDR3 is 15 residues long. Looked up from germline, CDR1 is MDHEN and CDR2 is SYDVKM. The V and J ends lost 6 bases and 2 bases, in that order; junction bases with no gene match: 4. CDR3: CASREQGTYNSPLHF. In DNA, the CDR3 is TGTGCCAGCAGAGAACAGGGGACCTATAATTCACCCCTCCACTTT. The variable domain in full, completed from reference TRBV28 and TRBJ1-6, reads DVKVTQSSRYLVKRTGEKVFLECVQDMDHENMFWYRQDPGLGLRLIYFSYDVKMKEKGDIPEGYSVSREKKERFSLILESASTNQTSMYLCASREQGTYNSPLHFGNGTRLTVT.

This clone was counted between two and nine times. The chain employs TRBV18 and TRBJ1-3, with D possibly matching TRBD1 (6 bases). CDR1 KGHSH and CDR2 LQKENI come from the germline V gene. The V and J ends lost 3 bases and 8 bases respectively, with 14 bases between them. The CDR3 consists of 14 residues. CDR3 protein: CASSPSLQGDTIYF. The CDR3 region has the DNA TGTGCCAGCTCACCCTCCTTACAGGGCGACACCATATATTTT.

This sequence joins TRBV11-2 and TRBJ1-2; 10 bases fit TRBD1. Germline assignment: CDR1 SGHAT and CDR2 FQNNGV. V was pared by 0 bases and J by 4 bases, with 17 bases of the junction left unmatched. This CDR3 region has 20 residues. CDR3 in amino acids: CASSLDPWDRGRKGIYGYTF. Written as DNA, the CDR3 is TGTGCCAGCAGCTTAGACCCATGGGACAGGGGCCGGAAGGGAATCTATGGCTACACCTTC. The complete variable domain, with remaining parts taken from reference TRBV11-2 and TRBJ1-2, reads EAGVAQSPRYKIIEKRQSVAFWCNPISGHATLYWYQQILGQGPKLLIQFQNNGVVDDSQLPKDRFSAERLKGVDSTLKIQPAKLEDSAVYLCASSLDPWDRGRKGIYGYTFGSGTRLTVV.

This rearrangement joins TRBV6-5 to TRBJ1-3; tentatively, D is TRBD1 (6 bases). Germline V gives CDR1 MNHEY, CDR2 SVGAGI. V dropped 2 bases and J dropped 3 bases, with 8 bases sitting between them. This CDR3 spans 14 amino acids. The CDR3 loop reads CASSYRDNGNTIYF. CDR3 coding DNA: TGTGCCAGCAGTTACCGGGACAATGGAAACACCATATATTTT.

The CDR3 loop is CASSWVGGQFF. In nucleotides, the CDR3 is TGTGCCAGCAGCTGGGTAGGGGGTCAGTTCTTC. This chain connects TRBV6-5 to TRBJ2-1, with D possibly matching TRBD1 (6 bases). Germline V gene sequence: CDR1 MNHEY, CDR2 SVGAGI. The CDR3 totals 11 residues. Trimming cost V 6 bases and J 13 bases, with 13 bases left between them.